These 5 T cell receptor beta chains were all obtained from the same sample, sequenced in a study of blood T cell repertoires in COVID-19. The table came from immunoSEQ multiplex PCR; TCRdb's copy has only in-frame clones and leaves some out. The table shows a few hundred thousand clones, with around 88% occurring only once. Sequencing was performed on PBMCs or T cells enriched from blood (not recorded which). Receptor source: a woman in her thirties or forties with acute COVID-19.

The V call is TRBV9, the J call TRBJ1-1; no definite D call. Germline values: CDR1 SGDLS, CDR2 YYNGEE. The CDR3 is 14 amino acids. V was trimmed by 0 bases and J by 4 bases, leaving 10 bases between them. Here the CDR3 DNA reads TGTGCCAGCAGCGTAGAAGCATCCCTCACTGAAGCTTTCTTT. Translation: CASSVEASLTEAFF.

This clone has only one observation. V gene TRBV7-9 combines with J gene TRBJ2-1; 15 nucleotides line up with TRBD2. Trimming cost V 6 bases and J 14 bases; bases outside gene matches: 8. The germline CDR1 and CDR2 sequences are SEHNR and FQNEAQ (reference sequence). This CDR3 has 14 amino acids. The CDR3 loop reads CASSSGTSGGQEFF. CDR3 DNA: TGTGCCAGCAGTTCCGGGACTAGCGGGGGGCAAGAGTTCTTC.

The chain combines TRBV6-2 or TRBV6-3 with TRBJ2-1; TRBD2 agrees at 9 bases. V was clipped by 5 bases and J by 7 bases; unmatched bases: 12. In germline, CDR1 is MNHEY, CDR2 SVGEGT. The CDR3 has 16 amino acids. CDR3 in amino acids: CASSDRIAGARNEQFF. CDR3 bases: TGTGCCAGCAGTGACAGAATAGCGGGAGCGCGGAATGAGCAGTTCTTC.

Only a few counts were recorded for this clone. CDR3 nucleotide sequence: TGTGCCAGCACTCGAGGGCGACTAAGGCCAGACGGGGAGCTGTTTTTT. Translating it yields CASTRGRLRPDGELFF. The chain combines TRBV2 with TRBJ2-2; D is perhaps TRBD2 (5 bases). The V gene's germline CDR1 is SNHLY and CDR2 FYNNEI. Trimming left V 7 bases short and J 7 bases short, with 22 bases between. The CDR3 is 16 amino acids.

In this sample, this clone turned up once. V is TRBV19 and J is TRBJ2-2; 10 bases agree with TRBD2. V shed 5 bases, J shed 6 bases, and the junction held 12 bases outside the gene matches. Looked up from germline, CDR1 is LNHDA and CDR2 is SQIVND (reference sequence). This CDR3 is 17 amino acids long. CDR3 DNA: TGTGCCAGTAGTGTCGGTGGGGCTAGCGGGGGTTCCGGGGAGCTGTTTTTT. This encodes CASSVGGASGGSGELFF.